This TCR beta chain was sequenced for a study of radiotherapy plus CTLA-4 blockade in lung cancer. Across the study: For approximately 17% of patients, objective responses occurred, and about 33% had disease control. General study points: Expansion in blood of tumor-derived TCR clones was seen after radiotherapy plus ipilimumab. The authors reported that early blood T cell clone dynamics, with interferon-beta, best predicted response.

Patients had chemo-refractory metastatic non-small-cell lung cancer and received focal radiation plus CTLA-4 blockade that used ipilimumab. Method: immunoSEQ multiplex PCR; TCRdb's copy keeps in-frame clones and lacks some. The sample holds some 80,000 clones, under 90% seen once. About this clone: The antigen is not known.

The CDR3 is 15 residues long. Per the germline V gene, CDR1 is KGHSH and CDR2 is LQKENI. With 3 bases clipped from V and 6 bases from J, the junction kept 7 bases outside the gene matches. The material was peripheral blood, obtained from a patient treated with radiotherapy plus ipilimumab. The TCR sequence derives from a human donor with non-small cell lung cancer who had stable disease on radiotherapy plus ipilimumab. V usage is TRBV18 and J usage is TRBJ2-1; 8 bases align to TRBD2. CDR3 in amino acids: CASSPGLVPLNEQFF. The CDR3 DNA reads as TGTGCCAGCTCACCGGGACTAGTCCCCCTCAATGAGCAGTTCTTC.